The text below deals with one T cell receptor (beta chain). This clonotype was recorded a few times. Its antigen specificity is not known. No quality values exist for individual bases; no much larger clone is one base distant. The sample originates from a study of blood T cells in healthy people across ages (dated by TCRdb to 2015 to 2017). In terms of the full investigation: In model experiments, template switching captured about one uniquely barcoded TCR beta cDNA molecule for every two T cells. The study analyzed two additional independent replicas of 1 million unique cDNA reads from the same blood draw for two donors, one aged 18 to 29 and one aged 80 or older. The donors were split into four age groups: young (average about 15 years), middle-aged (39), aged (approximately 60) and long-lived (more than 80). Age-related changes in TCR beta repertoire diversity were measured in the study by deep sequencing normalized with unique cDNA molecular identifiers.

The roughly 38 donors, aged about 6 to 95 years, were systemically healthy Caucasian individuals from Russia. About 10 milliliters of peripheral blood were collected from each donor into EDTA-treated Vacutainer tubes. PBMCs were isolated by Ficoll-Paque density-gradient centrifugation, with at least 7 million obtained per sample. Trizol reagent was used to extract total RNA from the PBMCs, yielding at least 6 micrograms per sample. For every donor, an aliquot of PBMCs went through flow cytometry to measure the percentages of naive CD45RAhigh/CD27high T cells. The research as a whole found: Observed TCR beta diversity per million T cells fell roughly linearly with age, and a significant reduction was already apparent by age around 39. Estimates of total diversity based on one million sequenced T cells were regarded as lower bounds and as underestimates. A strong correlation was found between observed TCR beta diversity and the percentage of naive T cells measured by flow cytometry. Since profiling was done on bulk unsorted PBMCs, naive and antigen-experienced compartments could not be conclusively compared. Because the CMV infection status of the donors was unknown, age-related changes in expanded clonotypes may potentially have been confounded. Compared with the aged group, the long-lived group had more naive CD4+ T cells, fewer expanded clones and increased TCR diversity, suggesting age selection.

V loses 0 bases, J loses 0 bases, and the germline ends lie 7 bases apart. From cysteine to phenylalanine, the CDR3 is 14 amino acids long. Just the 42-base CDR3 DNA is kept, in frame starting at base 1. The germline V gene specifies SGDLS as CDR1 and YYNGEE as CDR2. The library relied on 5' RACE. TCRdb lists the instrument as Illumina HiSeq 2500. A second PCR of about 7 to 12 cycles was run with a J-beta primer mix and a sample-barcoded 5' primer. A unique molecular identifier was introduced onto each TCR beta cDNA molecule by a template-switch 5' adaptor carrying 12 random nucleotides. Each sample yielded at least 3 million CDR3-containing paired-end reads. All of the RNA was converted into first-strand cDNA using the Mint cDNA synthesis kit, with a TRBC-specific oligonucleotide serving as the primer. Following uracil-DNA glycosylase treatment, all cDNA underwent a first 18-cycle PCR with the universal primers M1SS and BC2_uni_R. On the authors' methods: For normalization, 1 million high-quality reads, each with a distinct molecular identifier, were randomly selected from each sample. Reads with shared molecular identifiers were discarded instead of being binned into consensus sequences. MiTCR, set to a Q25 quality threshold and the strictest error-elimination algorithm, was used for CDR3 identification, clonotype clustering and error correction. A nonparametric unseen species model with Euler transformation was used to estimate a lower bound on total TCR beta diversity. TCRdb reprocessing: public reads trimmed at Q25 with fastp, clones called with MiXCR, in-frame beta chains kept. Entries are consolidated by CDR3 protein sequence, retaining the most common genes and DNA. TCRdb, not the authors, supplied the V and J calls. The sample table records around 800,000 distinct CDR3 sequences; under 30% of these occur just once. The leading ten clones occupy 2.5% to 3.5% of the sample.

The sample was also reused in another study, on T cells of mothers and their children. The second source states: The donors were nine systemically healthy Caucasian individuals, made up of three mothers and their six children. cDNA synthesis used all of the extracted RNA, with approximately 1.4 ug of RNA in each 15 ul reaction. In the second PCR, the M1S primer introduced both the sample barcodes and 2-4 random nucleotides. Over 9 million TCR beta CDR3 reads came from each mother, compared with 2.5 million to 3.5 million reads from each child. TCR recombination output is similarly shaped by thymic selection in related and unrelated pairs, with a minor effect exerted by inherited differences. Related mother-child pairs always showed normalized repertoire overlap that was slightly higher than in unrelated mother-child pairs, though the difference was never significant. Persistent microchimeric T cell clones were not detected, at a sensitivity of roughly 100 clones per million clonotypes. Deep NGS was used in the study to compare the TCR beta repertoires of mothers and children and to look for features that separate related mother-child pairs from unrelated individuals. Mothers averaged about 37 +/- 4 years of age and children averaged around 11 +/- 4 years. After adapter ligation was performed with NEBNext reagents, the libraries were sequenced on an Illumina HiSeq 2000 with 100+100 nt paired-end reads. To prevent cross-contamination, the mother and child libraries were prepared one month apart and sequenced in separate runs. For each donor, between roughly 500,000 and 2,300,000 distinct TCR beta clonotypes were identified. Naive TCR beta clonotypes were estimated from low-frequency clonotypes matched to each donor's FACS-determined naive share, without sorting.

The rearranged segments are TRBV9 and TRBJ2-7; no confident D gene assignment can be made. The sample consisted of blood. This TCR came from a boy between 10 and 17 years old in good health. The sequence in DNA is TGTGCCAGCAGCGTAGGGGCGAGCTCCTACGAGCAGTACTTC. Its translation reads: CASSVGASSYEQYF.